The 3 T cell receptor beta chains in this list originate from one sample, sequenced in a study of shared clonotypes between healthy human individuals. Only in-frame clones appear in the TCRdb table, and some are missing; sequencing was by immunoSEQ multiplex PCR. The sample lists around 2,000,000 clones; just over 90% were seen once. Terminally differentiated effector memory CD45RA+ cells were excluded by CCR7 positive selection of CD45RO-negative cells. Sequencing input: naive CD8+ T cells from PBMCs. These TCRs come from a young man in good health. Some clones in this sample may be carry-over from other donors' samples.

This clone was found once. V is TRBV15 and J is TRBJ1-2; D is undetermined. The CDR3 length is 11 residues. Trimming shortened V by 5 bases and J by 9 bases, and 10 bases separated the two germline ends. CDR1 is LNHNV and CDR2 is YYDKDF in the germline V gene (reference sequence). The CDR3 region is CATSGYNSYTF. The DNA of the CDR3 is TGTGCCACCAGCGGCTACAATAGCTACACCTTC.

The chain joins TRBV10-3 to TRBJ2-7; 7 nucleotides line up with TRBD2. The CDR3 is made up of 16 amino acids. Trimming took 3 bases from V and 0 from J; bases not matched to a gene: 8. Looked up from germline, CDR1 is ENHRY and CDR2 is SYGVKD. As DNA, the CDR3 is TGTGCCATCAGTGATCGGGAGGCCCCAAGCTCCTACGAGCAGTACTTC. Its translation: CAISDREAPSSYEQYF.

This chain connects TRBV5-6 to TRBJ2-1; no reliable D call. The CDR3 spans 13 residues. Germline CDR1 reads SGHDT; CDR2 reads YYEEEE. The V end lost 0 bases, the J end lost 7 bases, and 8 bases lay between the germline ends. DNA of the CDR3: TGTGCCAGCAGCTTGGGCTACCGAAATGAGCAGTTCTTC. Translated: CASSLGYRNEQFF.